The T cell receptor (beta chain) described here comes from a study of blood T cell repertoires in COVID-19. Study information: The study drew acute and convalescent COVID-19 samples from the United States, Italy and Spain.

The CDR3 is 18 amino acids. The ends lost 2 bases at V and 2 bases at J; junction bases unmatched: 14. In germline, CDR1 is SGHRS, CDR2 YFSETQ. Sequencing was performed with immunoSEQ multiplex PCR; in TCRdb, only in-frame clones are kept and a portion is missing. The sample lists 200,000 to 250,000 clones, 81% seen once, with 6.5% to 8.5% in the top ten. This clone has more than one count but fewer than ten. One Seattle source followed patients from active infection through their disease course. Sequences were obtained from peripheral blood. The chain links TRBV5-1 to TRBJ1-2; 8 positions match TRBD1. The source of this sequence is a woman older than 75 with COVID-19, enrolled during active disease. DNA for the CDR3: TGCGCCAGCAGCTTACAACAACCGCTGGGGACAGGAAACTATGGCTACACCTTC. Its protein product is CASSLQQPLGTGNYGYTF. The variable domain in full, with the rest retrieved from reference TRBV5-1 and TRBJ1-2, is KAGVTQTPRYLIKTRGQQVTLSCSPISGHRSVSWYQQTPGQGLQFLFEYFSETQRNKGNFPGRFSGRQFSNSRSEMNVSTLELGDSALYLCASSLQQPLGTGNYGYTFGSGTRLTVV.